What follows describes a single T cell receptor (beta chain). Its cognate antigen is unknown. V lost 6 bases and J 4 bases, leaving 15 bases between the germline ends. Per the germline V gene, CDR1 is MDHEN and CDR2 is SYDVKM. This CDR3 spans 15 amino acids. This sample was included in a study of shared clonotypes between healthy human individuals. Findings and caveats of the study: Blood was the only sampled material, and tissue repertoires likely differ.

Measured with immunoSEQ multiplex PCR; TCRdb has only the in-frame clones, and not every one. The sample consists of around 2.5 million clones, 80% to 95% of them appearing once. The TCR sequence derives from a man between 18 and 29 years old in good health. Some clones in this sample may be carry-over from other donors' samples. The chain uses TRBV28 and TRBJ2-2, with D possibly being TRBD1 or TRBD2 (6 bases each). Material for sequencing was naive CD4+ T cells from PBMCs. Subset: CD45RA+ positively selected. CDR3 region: CASRLGGLGTGELFF. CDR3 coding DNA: TGTGCCAGCAGACTTGGGGGGCTCGGCACCGGGGAGCTGTTTTTT.